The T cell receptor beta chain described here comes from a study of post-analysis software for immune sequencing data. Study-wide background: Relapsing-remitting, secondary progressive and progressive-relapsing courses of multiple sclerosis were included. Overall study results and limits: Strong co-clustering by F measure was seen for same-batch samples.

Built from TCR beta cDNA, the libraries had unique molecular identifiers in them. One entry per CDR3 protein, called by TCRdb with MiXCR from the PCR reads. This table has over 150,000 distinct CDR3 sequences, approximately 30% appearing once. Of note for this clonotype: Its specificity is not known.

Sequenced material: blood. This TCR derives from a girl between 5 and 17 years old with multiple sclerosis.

The CDR3 here is CASSQDSPNLSPLHF. The DNA of the CDR3 is TGCGCCAGCAGCCAAGATTCCCCCAATTTGTCACCCCTCCACTTT. V is TRBV4-3 and J is TRBJ1-6; D unresolved. V dropped 0 bases and J dropped 10 bases, with 13 bases sitting between them. The CDR3 runs to 15 residues. CDR1 is LGHNA and CDR2 is YSLEER in the germline V gene.